This T cell receptor beta chain was captured in a study of OX40 agonist ivuxolimab in advanced cancers. About the study as a whole: Ivuxolimab was an agonistic, fully human IgG2 monoclonal antibody directed against OX40 (CD134), a costimulatory receptor. Intravenous ivuxolimab was administered to patients every 2 weeks at six dose levels: 0.01, 0.1, 0.3, 1.5, 3 and 10 mg/kg. Of the approximately 50 patients in dose escalation, around 20 had hepatocellular carcinoma, some 15 had melanoma, 9 had renal cell carcinoma and 9 had head and neck cancer. In the dose-escalation cohort, 82.7% of patients were male, and the mean age was approximately 60 years, with a range of about 20 to 90. Prior anti-PD-1, anti-PD-L1 or anti-CTLA-4 therapy was permitted, and 30% to 45% of dose-escalation patients had received checkpoint inhibitors. Partial responses occurred in three dose-escalation patients: two with cutaneous melanoma and one with hepatocellular carcinoma. Peripheral TCRbeta sequencing aimed to test whether ivuxolimab altered TCR sequence diversity and caused clonal T-cell expansion. The paper reports the monotherapy dose-escalation portion (N of about 52 patients) of the phase I ivuxolimab trial.

Comments on this clone: The specificity of this receptor is unknown. Per-base quality was not reported, and no clone a single base away is much larger than it.

For sequencing of the TCRbeta CDR3 region, genomic DNA was extracted from the sorted cells. TCRbeta CDR3 regions were sequenced using the immunoSEQ Assay. TCRdb stores this immuneACCESS table with in-frame sequences only. Part of the clones is absent; in the studies checked, under half of the shortfall reflects unresolved V genes, and no reason is known for the rest. The sample has fewer than 70,000 clones on record, roughly 88% of them singletons. The ten top clones hold around 1.5% of the sample. The trial excluded patients who had a history of autoimmune disease or who were on systemic immunosuppression. Peripheral blood for TCR sequencing was collected from all dose cohorts at baseline, on cycle 4 day 1, and on cycle 7 day 1. Samples came from an open-label, multicenter, first-in-human phase I dose-escalation trial of ivuxolimab. The trial enrolled adults with locally advanced or metastatic head and neck squamous cell, hepatocellular, melanoma or renal cell carcinoma. Before TCR sequencing, CD4+ T cells and CD8+ T cells were sorted from peripheral blood as separate populations.

Summary of the overall study and its limitations: At doses of 0.1 to 3.0 mg/kg, clonal expansion of both CD4+ and CD8+ T cells in blood was seen between baseline and week 6. After ivuxolimab, expanded clones were on average more numerous among CD8+ T cells than among CD4+ T cells. The antigen specificity of the peripheral T cells that underwent clonal expansion was not determined. Low levels of normalized T-cell clonal expansion were also seen in some patients who did not respond. In partial responders in the 0.1-3.0 mg/kg groups, normalized peripheral clonal expansion was found to be among the lowest, especially among CD8+ T cells.

The CDR3 contains 14 residues, cysteine and phenylalanine counted. Only the CDR3 DNA stays, 42 bases, in frame from base 1. From the germline V gene, CDR1 is MDHEN and CDR2 is SYDVKM. Here V drops 10 bases and J drops 5 bases, and the junction holds 12 bases not matched to any gene. This chain joins TRBV28 to TRBJ2-7, and 9 bases in between align with TRBD1. The starting material was CD4+ or CD8+ T cells sorted from blood, obtained in a trial of the OX40 agonist ivuxolimab. This sequence was found in an adult with an advanced solid tumor such as melanoma, head and neck, liver or kidney cancer. The DNA reads as follows: TGTGCCACCGTCGGCGACAGGGGGACGGACGAGCAGTACTTC. Its coded protein is CATVGDRGTDEQYF.